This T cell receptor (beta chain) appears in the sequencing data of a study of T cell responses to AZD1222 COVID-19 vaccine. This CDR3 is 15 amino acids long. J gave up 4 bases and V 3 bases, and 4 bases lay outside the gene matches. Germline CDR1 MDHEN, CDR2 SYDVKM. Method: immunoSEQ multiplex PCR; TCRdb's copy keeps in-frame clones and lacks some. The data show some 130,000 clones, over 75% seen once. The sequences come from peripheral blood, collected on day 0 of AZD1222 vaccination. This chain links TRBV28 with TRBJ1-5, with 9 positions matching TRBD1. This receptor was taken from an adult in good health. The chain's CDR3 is CASSFPDRGNQPQHF. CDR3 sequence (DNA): TGTGCCAGCAGTTTCCCTGACAGGGGGAATCAGCCCCAGCATTTT.